This T cell receptor beta chain was recorded in a study of blood T cell repertoires in COVID-19. Study at large: PBMCs, B-cell-depleted T cells, or T cells provided the cDNA or gDNA that made up the material.

The authors' processing: Reference gene primer amplification yielded estimated nucleated cell counts. The assay was immunoSEQ multiplex PCR, and TCRdb's table has in-frame clones only and misses some. The V and J calls and clone size are taken from that table; D and trimming were inferred from the DNA. The data contain 160,000 or so clones, 89% of them singletons. This CDR3 has 13 residues. Looked up from germline, CDR1 is SNHLY and CDR2 is FYNNEI. Trimming took 5 bases from V and 10 from J, leaving 12 bases between them. The V and J genes are TRBV2 and TRBJ1-6; perhaps TRBD1 as D (5 bases). The TCR comes from a man aged 60 to 75 with acute or convalescent COVID-19. The sequencing input was peripheral blood. In nucleotides, the CDR3 is TGTGCCAGCAGTAAAGGCGCAGGGTCACCCCTCCACTTT. Translating it yields CASSKGAGSPLHF.